One TCR beta chain is described in this entry. The antigen remains undetermined. This record belongs to a study of OX40 agonist ivuxolimab in advanced cancers. General study points: Expanded clones tended on average to be more numerous among CD8+ T cells than CD4+.

Assay used: immunoSEQ multiplex PCR; TCRdb lists only in-frame clones, some missing. The top ten clones hold approximately 2% of a sample with over 50,000 clones, approximately 90% of them seen once. This TCR came from an adult with an advanced solid tumor such as melanoma, head and neck, liver or kidney cancer. The source material was CD4+ or CD8+ T cells sorted from blood, sampled in a trial of the OX40 agonist ivuxolimab.

The CDR3 DNA is TGTGCCAGCAGTCTTAGGGGACTTGCAGCTTTCTTT. Protein product: CASSLRGLAAFF. V and J are TRBV28 and TRBJ1-1; the D gene is possibly TRBD1 (5 bases). Trimming took off 5 bases at V and 10 bases at J, with 14 bases between the two ends. The CDR3 contains 12 residues. Germline V gene data show CDR1 as MDHEN and CDR2 as SYDVKM.